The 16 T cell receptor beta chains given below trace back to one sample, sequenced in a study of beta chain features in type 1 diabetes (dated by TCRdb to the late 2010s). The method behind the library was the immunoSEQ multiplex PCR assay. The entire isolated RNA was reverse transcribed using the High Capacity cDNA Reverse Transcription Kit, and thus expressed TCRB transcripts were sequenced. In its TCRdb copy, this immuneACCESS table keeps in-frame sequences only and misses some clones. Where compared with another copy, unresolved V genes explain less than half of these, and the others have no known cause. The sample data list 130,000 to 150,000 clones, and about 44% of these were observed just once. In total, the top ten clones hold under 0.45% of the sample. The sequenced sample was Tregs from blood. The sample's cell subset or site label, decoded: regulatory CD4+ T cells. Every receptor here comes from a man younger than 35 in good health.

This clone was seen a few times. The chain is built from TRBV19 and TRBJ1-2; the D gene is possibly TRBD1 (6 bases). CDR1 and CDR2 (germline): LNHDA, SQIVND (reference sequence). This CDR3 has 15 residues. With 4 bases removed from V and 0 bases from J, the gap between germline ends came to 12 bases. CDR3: CASSRTASPNYGYTF. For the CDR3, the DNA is TGTGCCAGTAGTAGGACAGCTTCACCTAACTATGGCTACACCTTC.

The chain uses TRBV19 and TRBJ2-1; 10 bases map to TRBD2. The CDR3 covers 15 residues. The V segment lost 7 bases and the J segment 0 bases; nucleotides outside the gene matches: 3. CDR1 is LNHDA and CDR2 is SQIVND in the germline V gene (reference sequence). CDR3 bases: TGTGCCAGTATGAGGACTAGCGGCTCCTACAATGAGCAGTTCTTC. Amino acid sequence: CASMRTSGSYNEQFF.

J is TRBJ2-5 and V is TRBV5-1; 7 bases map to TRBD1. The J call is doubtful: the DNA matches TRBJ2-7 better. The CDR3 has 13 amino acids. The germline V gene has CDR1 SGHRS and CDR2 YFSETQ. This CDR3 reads CASSSNRGYEQYF. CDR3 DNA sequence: TGCGCCAGCAGCTCAAACAGGGGCTACGAGCAGTACTTC.

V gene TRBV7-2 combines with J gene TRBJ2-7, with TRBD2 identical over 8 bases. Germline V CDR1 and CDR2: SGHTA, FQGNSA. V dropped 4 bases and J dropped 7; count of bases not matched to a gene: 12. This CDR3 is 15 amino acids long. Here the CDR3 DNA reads TGTGCCAGCAGCTCCGGCGGGAGCGGGGGATGGGAGCAGTACTTC. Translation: CASSSGGSGGWEQYF.

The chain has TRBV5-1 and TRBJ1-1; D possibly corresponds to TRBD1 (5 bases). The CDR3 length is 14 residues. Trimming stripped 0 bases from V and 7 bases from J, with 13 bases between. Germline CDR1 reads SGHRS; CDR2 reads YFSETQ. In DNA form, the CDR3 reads TGCGCCAGCAGCTTGGTTGGGGCTCCCATTGAAGCTTTCTTT. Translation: CASSLVGAPIEAFF.

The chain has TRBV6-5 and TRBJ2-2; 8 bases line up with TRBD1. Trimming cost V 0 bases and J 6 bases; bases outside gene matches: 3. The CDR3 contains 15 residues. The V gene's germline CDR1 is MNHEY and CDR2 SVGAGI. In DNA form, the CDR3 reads TGTGCCAGCAGTTACTCGGACAGGGAAGCCGGGGAGCTGTTTTTT. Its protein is CASSYSDREAGELFF.

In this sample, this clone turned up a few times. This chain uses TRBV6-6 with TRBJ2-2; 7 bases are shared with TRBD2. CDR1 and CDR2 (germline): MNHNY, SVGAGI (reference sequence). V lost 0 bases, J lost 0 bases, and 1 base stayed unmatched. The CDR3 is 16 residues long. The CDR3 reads CASSYSGGSNTGELFF. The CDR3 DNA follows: TGTGCCAGCAGTTACTCGGGGGGGTCGAACACCGGGGAGCTGTTTTTT.

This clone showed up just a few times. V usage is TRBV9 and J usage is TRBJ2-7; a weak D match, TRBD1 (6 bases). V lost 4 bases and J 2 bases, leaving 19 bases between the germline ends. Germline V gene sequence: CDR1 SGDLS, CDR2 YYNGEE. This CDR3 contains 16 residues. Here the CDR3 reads CASSPHHVDRPYEQYF. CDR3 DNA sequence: TGTGCCAGCAGCCCTCATCACGTAGACAGGCCCTACGAGCAGTACTTC.

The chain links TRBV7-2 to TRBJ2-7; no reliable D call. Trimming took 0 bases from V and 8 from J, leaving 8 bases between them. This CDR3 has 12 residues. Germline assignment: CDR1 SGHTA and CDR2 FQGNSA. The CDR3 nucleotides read TGTGCCAGCAGCTTAGCGCGTGAGAAGCAGTACTTC. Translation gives CASSLAREKQYF.

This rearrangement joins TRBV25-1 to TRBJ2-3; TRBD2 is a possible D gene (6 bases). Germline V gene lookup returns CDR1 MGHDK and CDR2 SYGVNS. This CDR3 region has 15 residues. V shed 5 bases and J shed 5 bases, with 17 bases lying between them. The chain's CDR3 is CASSSAAGWGDTQYF. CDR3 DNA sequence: TGTGCCAGCAGTTCGGCGGCGGGATGGGGAGATACGCAGTATTTT.

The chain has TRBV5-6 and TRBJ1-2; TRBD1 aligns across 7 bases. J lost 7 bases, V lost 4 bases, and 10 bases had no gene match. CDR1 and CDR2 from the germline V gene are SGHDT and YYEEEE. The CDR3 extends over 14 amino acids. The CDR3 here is CASSRRAGGFGYTF. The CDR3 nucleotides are TGTGCCAGCAGCCGCCGGGCAGGGGGGTTTGGCTACACCTTC.

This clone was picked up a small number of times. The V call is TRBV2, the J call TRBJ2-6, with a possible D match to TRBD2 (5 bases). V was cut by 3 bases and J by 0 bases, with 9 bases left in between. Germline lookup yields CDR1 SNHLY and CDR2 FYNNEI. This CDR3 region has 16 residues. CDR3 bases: TGTGCCAGCAGTGAGAGGGAATACTCTGGGGCCAACGTCCTGACTTTC. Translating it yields CASSEREYSGANVLTF.

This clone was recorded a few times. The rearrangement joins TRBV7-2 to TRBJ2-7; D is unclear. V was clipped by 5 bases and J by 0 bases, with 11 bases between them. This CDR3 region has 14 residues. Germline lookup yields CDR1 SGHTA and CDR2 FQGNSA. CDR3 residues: CASSPFVSSYEQYF. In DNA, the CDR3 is TGTGCCAGCAGCCCCTTTGTCAGCTCCTACGAGCAGTACTTC.

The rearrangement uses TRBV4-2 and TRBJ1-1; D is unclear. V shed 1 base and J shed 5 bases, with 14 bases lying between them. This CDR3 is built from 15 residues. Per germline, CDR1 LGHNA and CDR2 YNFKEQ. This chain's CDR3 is CASSQVGPAGTEAFF. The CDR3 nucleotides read TGTGCCAGCAGCCAAGTCGGACCCGCGGGGACTGAAGCTTTCTTT.

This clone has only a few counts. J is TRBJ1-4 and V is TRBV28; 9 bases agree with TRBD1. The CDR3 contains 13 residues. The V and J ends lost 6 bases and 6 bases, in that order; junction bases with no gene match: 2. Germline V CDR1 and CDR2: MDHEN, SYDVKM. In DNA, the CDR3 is TGTGCCAGCAGAAGGACAGGGGATGAAAAACTGTTTTTT. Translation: CASRRTGDEKLFF.

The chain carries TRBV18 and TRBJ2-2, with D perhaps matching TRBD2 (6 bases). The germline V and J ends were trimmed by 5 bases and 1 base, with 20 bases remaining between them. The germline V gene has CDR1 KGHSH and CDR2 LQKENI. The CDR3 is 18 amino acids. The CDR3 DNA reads TGTGCCAGCTCAAAAACGGGGGATCTCAACCAGAACACCGGGGAGCTGTTTTTT. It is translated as CASSKTGDLNQNTGELFF.